The 13 T cell receptor beta chains below come from one sample, sequenced in a study of metastatic and nonmetastatic thyroid tumors. No treatment of any kind had been given to any patient before thyroid surgery. TCRdb re-called clones via MiXCR from the PCR reads. The data contain approximately 74,000 clones, around 14% of them seen just once; the ten biggest clones take up under 8%. Sequenced input: blood. These receptors all stem from a male donor with papillary thyroid cancer or a benign thyroid nodule (not recorded which). Some clones in this sample may be carry-over from other donors' samples.

J is TRBJ2-5 and V is TRBV2; no reliable D call. Trimming removed 8 bases from V and 4 bases from J, with 14 bases in between. Germline loops: CDR1 SNHLY, CDR2 FYNNEI. The CDR3 totals 13 residues. DNA for the CDR3: TGTGCCAGCGCTTCGGTGATGGCAGAGACCCAGTACTTC. Its protein product is CASASVMAETQYF.

This clone appeared many times. Other DNA variants within this sample encode the same CDR3. J is TRBJ2-7 and V is TRBV7-2; no clear D gene. V dropped 5 bases and J dropped 6 bases, with 11 bases sitting between them. Germline V gene lookup returns CDR1 SGHTA and CDR2 FQGNSA. The length of the CDR3 is 12 residues. The CDR3 DNA is TGTGCCAGCAGCCCGGAAAGGCGCGAGCAGTACTTC. Its protein product is CASSPERREQYF.

This clone was seen once. The rearrangement links TRBV11-1 to TRBJ2-3; D remains ambiguous. The V end lost 2 bases, the J end lost 1 base, and 19 bases lay between the germline ends. Germline V CDR1 and CDR2: SGHAT, FQDESV (reference sequence). CDR3 size: 18 residues. The CDR3 DNA follows: TGTGCCAGCAGCTTAACTGCGTTACCTCCCGAGGGCACAGATACGCAGTATTTT. Amino acid sequence: CASSLTALPPEGTDTQYF.

This clone has ten or more counts. This chain links TRBV6-1 with TRBJ2-1, with D unclear. From germline, CDR1 is MNHNS and CDR2 SASEGT. This CDR3 has 14 amino acids. Trimming left V 10 bases short and J 8 bases short, with 21 bases between. CDR3 DNA: TGTGCCACCAATTCACTTGGTCGAGCCGATGAGCAGTTCTTC. Amino acids: CATNSLGRADEQFF.

This clone was recorded at least ten times. V and J are TRBV27 and TRBJ2-2; unclear D gene. This CDR3 has 13 residues. V lost 3 bases and J 4 bases, leaving 6 bases between the germline ends. Germline V gene data show CDR1 as MNHEY and CDR2 as SMNVEV (reference sequence). The DNA of the CDR3 is TGTGCCAGCAGTTTTTCAGTCACCGGGGAGCTGTTTTTT. Its translation is CASSFSVTGELFF.

This clone has ten or more counts. The chain is built from TRBV9 and TRBJ2-2; TRBD2 agrees at 13 bases. The J segment lost 1 base and the V segment lost 4 bases, leaving 4 bases of the junction unmatched. Looked up from germline, CDR1 is SGDLS and CDR2 is YYNGEE. This CDR3 spans 17 amino acids. CDR3 protein: CASSSRTSGRNTGELFF. CDR3 nucleotide sequence: TGTGCCAGCAGCTCCCGGACTAGCGGGAGGAACACCGGGGAGCTGTTTTTT.

This chain links TRBV15 with TRBJ1-2; D is ambiguous. This CDR3 spans 14 amino acids. Per germline, CDR1 LNHNV and CDR2 YYDKDF (reference sequence). Trimming cost V 3 bases and J 3 bases, with 11 bases left between them. CDR3 region: CATSSLRSYYGYTF. CDR3 nucleotide sequence: TGTGCCACCAGCAGCCTGCGCAGCTACTATGGCTACACCTTC.

A few counts support this clone. The chain carries TRBV28 and TRBJ2-3; D is perhaps TRBD2 (6 bases). V lost 2 bases, J lost 5 bases, and 26 bases lay in between. Germline loops: CDR1 MDHEN, CDR2 SYDVKM. The CDR3 runs 19 residues. In nucleotides, the CDR3 is TGTGCCAGCAGTTTAAACCCCCGGACTATCGGGAGCCTCATAGATACGCAGTATTTT. This codes for CASSLNPRTIGSLIDTQYF.

The sample holds many counts of this clone. This chain links TRBV5-1 with TRBJ2-2; D ambiguous. Trimming left V 2 bases short and J 1 base short, with 9 bases between. This CDR3 has 15 amino acids. Looked up from germline, CDR1 is SGHRS and CDR2 is YFSETQ. The CDR3 loop is CASSLVGRNTGELFF. Here the CDR3 DNA reads TGCGCCAGCAGCTTAGTAGGACGGAACACCGGGGAGCTGTTTTTT. Full variable domain (missing parts from reference TRBV5-1 and TRBJ2-2): KAGVTQTPRYLIKTRGQQVTLSCSPISGHRSVSWYQQTPGQGLQFLFEYFSETQRNKGNFPGRFSGRQFSNSRSEMNVSTLELGDSALYLCASSLVGRNTGELFFGEGSRLTVL.

Points on this clone: Sequence at one end of the junction differs from germline and may be a read error. This chain connects TRBV11-2 to TRBJ2-7; D call uncertain. Germline V gene data show CDR1 as SGHAT and CDR2 as FQNNGV. CDR3 size: 13 residues. The CDR3 protein is CASSLGFSYEHYF. The CDR3 DNA follows: TGTGCCAGCAGCTTAGGCTTCTCGTACGAGCATTACTTC.

This clone appeared many times. The chain combines TRBV3-1 with TRBJ2-3; 9 nucleotides agree with TRBD2. Germline CDR1 is LGHDT and CDR2 is YNNKEL (reference sequence). J gave up 2 bases and V 1 base, and 4 bases lay outside the gene matches. This CDR3 is built from 16 residues. The DNA of the CDR3 is TGTGCCAGCAGCCAAGGTAGGACTAGCGTCACAGATACGCAGTATTTT. This encodes CASSQGRTSVTDTQYF.

This clone was detected only a few times. DNA for the CDR3: TGTGCCAGCGGTCAAAGTCGCAATGAAGCTTTCTTT. Its translation: CASGQSRNEAFF. V is TRBV25-1 and J is TRBJ1-1; D is unresolved. V lost 8 bases to trimming and J lost 7 bases, with 14 bases between them. CDR1 is MGHDK and CDR2 is SYGVNS in the germline V gene. The CDR3 sequence is 12 residues long.

The V gene is TRBV19, the J gene TRBJ2-7; 8 bases fit TRBD1. This CDR3 contains 14 residues. V lost 8 bases to trimming and J lost 4 bases; unmatched junction nucleotides: 10. Per germline, CDR1 LNHDA and CDR2 SQIVND (reference sequence). Here the CDR3 reads CASGLGQGAYEQYF. The CDR3 nucleotides are TGTGCCAGTGGCCTCGGACAGGGTGCGTACGAGCAGTACTTC.